These 13 T cell receptor beta chains share one sample of origin, sequenced in a study of blood T cells in healthy people across ages. Alongside a J-beta primer mix, a sample-barcoded 5' primer served in a second PCR lasting about 7 to 12 cycles. TCRdb passed the 5' RACE reads through MiXCR, listing each CDR3 protein once. In the table there are almost 1 million distinct CDR3 sequences, roughly half of which are singletons. The specimen was blood. The receptor set was obtained from a woman aged 60 to 75 in good health.

The J gene is TRBJ1-1, the V gene TRBV12-3 or TRBV12-4, with TRBD1 matching over 10 bases. The ends lost 0 bases at V and 4 bases at J; junction bases unmatched: 5. This CDR3 spans 16 amino acids. The CDR3 region is CASSLAPGQGITEAFF. For the CDR3, the DNA is TGTGCCAGCAGTTTAGCTCCGGGACAGGGGATCACTGAAGCTTTCTTT.

This clonotype has a handful of counts. The rearrangement links TRBV4-1 to TRBJ2-1; 10 bases are a match to TRBD2. V lost 6 bases and J lost 6; bases outside the gene matches: 2. This CDR3 spans 13 amino acids. The germline gives CDR1 MGHRA, CDR2 YSYEKL. This CDR3 is CASRLAGANEQFF. The CDR3, as DNA: TGCGCCAGCAGGCTAGCGGGAGCCAATGAGCAGTTCTTC.

This sequence joins TRBV7-8 and TRBJ1-5; D gene ambiguous. Per germline, CDR1 SGHVS and CDR2 FQNEAQ. This CDR3 has 14 amino acids. V was shortened by 4 bases and J by 4 bases, with 11 bases between the two germline ends. The chain's CDR3 is CASSSRPGNQPQHF. The CDR3 region has the DNA TGTGCCAGCAGCTCAAGGCCGGGGAATCAGCCCCAGCATTTT.

In its sample, this clonotype was seen a few times. The V call is TRBV6-8, the J call TRBJ2-1; 9 nucleotides agree with TRBD1. This CDR3 spans 15 amino acids. Germline values: CDR1 MNHGY, CDR2 SAAAGT. After removal of 6 bases from V and 4 bases from J, the junction contained 7 bases not matched to a gene. The CDR3: CASSPPGQGYNEQFF. The CDR3 DNA reads TGTGCCAGCAGCCCACCGGGACAGGGTTACAATGAGCAGTTCTTC.

V gene TRBV28 combines with J gene TRBJ2-5, with TRBD1 matching over 7 bases. The J call is uncertain, as TRBJ2-7 better fits the DNA end. This CDR3 contains 13 residues. Germline CDR1 and CDR2: MDHEN and SYDVKM. The CDR3 bases are TGTGCCAGCTCAAGGGGGCTAGGGTACGAGCAGTACTTC. The encoded protein is CASSRGLGYEQYF.

The gene calls are TRBV7-2 and TRBJ2-7; no reliable D call. The CDR3 is 17 amino acids. Between the trimmed V and J ends, which lost 5 bases and 6 bases, there was a span of 26 bases. CDR1 and CDR2 (germline): SGHTA, FQGNSA. CDR3 sequence: CASSLKESVFSLSEQYF. CDR3 sequence (DNA): TGTGCCAGCAGCCTCAAGGAGTCGGTGTTTTCTTTGTCCGAGCAGTACTTC.

V gene TRBV6-5 combines with J gene TRBJ2-3; 7 bases map to TRBD2. Germline loops: CDR1 MNHEY, CDR2 SVGAGI. The CDR3 length is 13 residues. V lost 4 bases to trimming and J lost 7 bases; unmatched junction nucleotides: 5. As DNA, the CDR3 is TGTGCCAGCAGTTCCGGGACTACGAATACGCAGTATTTT. Protein sequence: CASSSGTTNTQYF.

The chain employs TRBV20-1 and TRBJ2-1; a weak D match, TRBD2 (6 bases). The CDR3 is made up of 14 amino acids. Trimming took off 5 bases at V and 9 bases at J, with 20 bases between the two ends. Germline values: CDR1 DFQATT, CDR2 SNEGSKA (reference sequence). The CDR3 nucleotides read TGCAGTGCTCTATGGTCTCGCGGGAAGGTTGAGCAGTTCTTC. Amino acid sequence: CSALWSRGKVEQFF.

The table lists this clonotype with many counts. The V and J genes are TRBV12-3 or TRBV12-4 and TRBJ2-3; TRBD1 agrees at 8 bases. The V gene end was trimmed by 5 bases and the J gene end by 1 base; junction bases not matched to a gene: 8. The CDR3 is made up of 16 amino acids. In DNA, the CDR3 is TGTGCCAGCAGTCCCGACAGGGGCGAGGGCACAGATACGCAGTATTTT. It specifies CASSPDRGEGTDTQYF.

The rearrangement uses TRBV6-5 and TRBJ2-7; D remains unclear. Germline CDR1 reads MNHEY; CDR2 reads SVGAGI. Deletions cut 6 bases from V and 0 bases from J, with 12 bases between. The CDR3 loop spans 14 amino acids. The CDR3 region is CASREQMSSYEQYF. CDR3 in DNA: TGTGCCAGCAGGGAACAGATGAGCTCCTACGAGCAGTACTTC.

The chain joins TRBV3-1 to TRBJ2-7; D ambiguous. CDR3 length: 14 residues. Germline assignment: CDR1 LGHDT and CDR2 YNNKEL (reference sequence). V lost 4 bases to trimming and J lost 3 bases, with 13 bases between them. The CDR3 here is CASSPTDAFYEQYF. The DNA for the CDR3 is TGTGCCAGCAGCCCAACGGATGCTTTCTACGAGCAGTACTTC.

This rearrangement joins TRBV6-2 or TRBV6-3 to TRBJ2-1, with D possibly being TRBD2 (6 bases). V was shortened by 6 bases and J by 3 bases, with 12 bases between the two germline ends. The CDR3 loop spans 14 amino acids. Germline CDR1 reads MNHEY; CDR2 reads SVGEGT. CDR3 DNA sequence: TGTGCCAGCAGGGGTTGGGACTTCTACAATGAGCAGTTCTTC. It specifies CASRGWDFYNEQFF.

Of note for this clonotype: A much bigger clone sits one base away, suggesting this may be a read error. This rearrangement joins TRBV12-3 or TRBV12-4 to TRBJ2-1, with 7 bases fitting TRBD1. The junction had 5 bases not matched to a gene; V was cut back by 4 bases and J by 2 bases. This CDR3 has 15 amino acids. CDR3 sequence (DNA): TGTGCCAGCAGTTGGGGACAGCCCCCCTACAATGAGCAGTTCTTC. Translating it yields CASSWGQPPYNEQFF.